What follows are 26 T cell receptor beta chains derived from one specimen sequenced in a study of metastatic and nonmetastatic thyroid tumors. TCRdb re-clonotyped the PCR reads through MiXCR. The table includes over 65,000 clones, under 15% detected once. Prior to thyroid surgery, none of the patients had received any treatment. Source material: tumor tissue. These receptors originate from a female donor with papillary thyroid cancer or a benign thyroid nodule (not recorded which). Some clones in this sample may be carry-over from other donors' samples.

This clone appeared many times. The chain employs TRBV5-1 and TRBJ2-1; the D call may be TRBD1 or TRBD2 (5 bases each). Trimming removed 1 base from V and 10 bases from J, with 24 bases in between. The CDR3 extends over 17 amino acids. The germline CDR1 and CDR2 sequences are SGHRS and YFSETQ. CDR3 sequence: CASSLLTGEGLTSEQFF. In DNA form, the CDR3 reads TGCGCCAGCAGCTTGCTGACTGGTGAGGGGCTAACCTCCGAGCAGTTCTTC.

Ten or more counts support this clone. V and J are TRBV6-1 and TRBJ1-4; possible D gene TRBD1, 6 bases. Germline CDR1 is MNHNS and CDR2 is SASEGT. The CDR3 extends over 16 amino acids. V was clipped by 5 bases and J by 5 bases, with 18 bases between them. The CDR3 region is CASSPLPAGANEKLFF. The CDR3 DNA reads TGTGCCAGCAGTCCCCTACCCGCAGGGGCCAATGAAAAACTGTTTTTT.

This clone came up a few times. This sequence may be a read error, since a much larger clone differs from it by one base. The sample holds other DNA sequences that translate to the same CDR3. The genes are TRBV19 and TRBJ2-2; 7 bases agree with TRBD2. From germline, CDR1 is LNHDA and CDR2 SQIVND (reference sequence). This CDR3 region has 13 residues. The CDR3 sequence is CAALSGWGGELFF. The DNA of the CDR3 is TGTGCGGCTCTTAGCGGGTGGGGCGGGGAGCTGTTTTTT. The full variable domain, in which reference TRBV19 and TRBJ2-2 provide the parts outside the CDR3, is DGGITQSPKYLFRKEGQNVTLSCEQNLNHDAMYWYRQDPGQGLRLIYYSQIVNDFQKGDIAEGYSVSREKKESFPLTVTSAQKNPTAFYLCAALSGWGGELFFGEGSRLTVL.

The J gene is TRBJ2-7, the V gene TRBV5-4; 8 bases match TRBD1. With 4 bases clipped from V and 9 bases from J, the junction kept 12 bases outside the gene matches. The CDR3 spans 14 residues. The germline CDR1 and CDR2 sequences are SGHNT and YYREEE (reference sequence). CDR3 bases: TGTGCCAGCAGCGAAAAGACGGACAGGGTCGGGCAGTACTTC. This codes for CASSEKTDRVGQYF.

Concerning this clone: This may be a read error, as it is one base from a much larger clone. V and J are TRBV3-1 and TRBJ2-5, with D unresolved. The CDR3 loop spans 13 amino acids. The V gene's germline CDR1 is LGHDT and CDR2 YNNKEL (reference sequence). CDR3 DNA: TGTGCCATCAGCCGGAGTTGGGAAGAGACCCAGTACTTC. Its translation: CAISRSWEETQYF.

The sample holds many counts of this clone. The CDR3: CASSLAGYQPQHF. The CDR3 nucleotides are TGTGCCAGCAGTTTGGCGGGGTATCAGCCCCAGCATTTT. This chain joins TRBV27 and TRBJ1-5, with D unclear. V shed 3 bases and J shed 5 bases, with 8 bases lying between them. Looked up from germline, CDR1 is MNHEY and CDR2 is SMNVEV (reference sequence). This CDR3 is 13 amino acids long.

This clone has only a few counts. The chain has TRBV7-2 and TRBJ1-1; TRBD1 might be the D (5 bases). The CDR3 has 12 residues. V shed 4 bases and J shed 5 bases, with 8 bases lying between them. Germline V gene sequence: CDR1 SGHTA, CDR2 FQGNSA. Written as DNA, the CDR3 is TGTGCCAGCAGCTCAGGGCGGACTGAAGCTTTCTTT. Translating it yields CASSSGRTEAFF.

This clone was detected ten times or more. The chain is built from TRBV5-1 and TRBJ1-2, with a tentative D call TRBD1 (6 bases). V shed 0 bases and J shed 4 bases, with 10 bases lying between them. Germline V gives CDR1 SGHRS, CDR2 YFSETQ. The CDR3 covers 14 residues. The CDR3 DNA follows: TGCGCCAGCAGCTTGGACCCACAGGGCTATGGCTACACCTTC. It translates to CASSLDPQGYGYTF.

This clone has at least ten counts. The rearrangement uses TRBV5-1 and TRBJ1-4; 8 positions agree with TRBD1. J was trimmed by 3 bases and V by 1 base; bases with no gene match: 8. This CDR3 is 17 amino acids long. In germline, CDR1 is SGHRS, CDR2 YFSETQ. The CDR3 DNA is TGCGCCAGCAGCTTGATGGACAGGGATCGGGCTAATGAAAAACTGTTTTTT. It is translated as CASSLMDRDRANEKLFF.

Comment on this clone: It may be a read error: a sequence one base away is much more abundant. V and J are TRBV10-3 and TRBJ2-5; no reliable D call. V lost 2 bases and J lost 5, with 9 bases in between. The CDR3 is made up of 13 amino acids. CDR1 is ENHRY, CDR2 SYGVKD, per germline. The DNA for the CDR3 is TGTGCCATCAGTGAGACGGTGAAGGAGACCCAGTACTTC. This encodes CAISETVKETQYF.

Many counts were recorded for this clone. This chain connects TRBV2 to TRBJ1-4; 8 nucleotides agree with TRBD1. The length of the CDR3 is 15 residues. The germline gives CDR1 SNHLY, CDR2 FYNNEI. Trimming took 6 bases from V and 6 from J; bases not matched to a gene: 9. CDR3 nucleotides: TGTGCCAGCAGACCCCCAGGGGGCAGGGATGAAAAACTGTTTTTT. It codes for CASRPPGGRDEKLFF.

Regarding this clone: A much larger clone differs from this one at a single base, so this may be a read error. The V and J genes are TRBV19 and TRBJ2-3, with 10 bases fitting TRBD1. Trimming at V came to 5 bases and at J to 7 bases, leaving 9 bases not matched to a gene. CDR3 length: 15 amino acids. The germline V gene encodes CDR1 LNHDA and CDR2 SQIVND (reference sequence). The CDR3 loop reads CASSLGQGSSYTQYF. The CDR3 DNA sequence: TGTGCCAGTAGTTTGGGACAGGGGAGCTCATATACGCAGTATTTT.

This clone was counted at least ten times. Other DNA sequences in the sample encode the same CDR3. In DNA form, the CDR3 reads TGTGCCAGCAGCTTTAGGGCGGCGGGTGAAGCTTTCTTT. Amino acids: CASSFRAAGEAFF. The chain joins TRBV5-6 to TRBJ1-1; D uncertain. CDR1 and CDR2 (germline): SGHDT, YYEEEE. The V and J ends lost 2 bases and 7 bases respectively, with 12 bases between them. The CDR3 runs 13 residues.

With respect to this clone: A read error is possible here, since a much larger clone lies one base away. The sample contains more than one DNA sequence encoding this CDR3. The chain carries TRBV28 and TRBJ1-2; D gene ambiguous. The CDR3 has 15 amino acids. Trimming cost V 5 bases and J 2 bases, with 15 bases left between them. Germline lookup yields CDR1 MDHEN and CDR2 SYDVKM. CDR3: CASSPRLGSNYGYTF. The DNA of the CDR3 is TGTGCCAGCAGTCCCCGGCTGGGAAGCAACTATGGCTACACCTTC.

Comment on this clone: One end of the junction varies from germline; a read error may be responsible. The rearrangement uses TRBV12-3 or TRBV12-4 and TRBJ2-7; D call uncertain. The CDR3 totals 13 residues. As DNA, the CDR3 is TGCACCAGCAGTTTAAGTTTGTTGGGGGAGCAGTACTTC. Its translation is CTSSLSLLGEQYF.

This clone was seen ten or more times. The chain couples TRBV28 to TRBJ2-7; D unclear. V was pared by 7 bases and J by 1 base, with 14 bases between. Germline V gene data show CDR1 as MDHEN and CDR2 as SYDVKM. This CDR3 spans 14 amino acids. DNA for the CDR3: TGTGCCAGCACCAGTTTGGGCAAGTCCTACGAGCAGTACTTC. Translation gives CASTSLGKSYEQYF.

This clone was seen at least ten times. The CDR3 nucleotides read TGTGCCAGCAGCCATGGGGAGGGACGGTACACCGGGGAGCTGTTTTTT. The encoded protein is CASSHGEGRYTGELFF. This chain links TRBV4-2 with TRBJ2-2, with 7 nucleotides matching TRBD2. From germline, CDR1 is LGHNA and CDR2 YNFKEQ. The CDR3 totals 16 residues. The trim removed 3 bases at V and 3 bases at J, leaving 7 bases unmatched.

In its sample, this clone was seen many times. The chain has TRBV9 and TRBJ2-1; 9 bases agree with TRBD2. Unmatched junction bases numbered 10, after V lost 4 bases and J lost 2 bases. CDR1 SGDLS and CDR2 YYNGEE come from the germline V gene. This CDR3 spans 17 amino acids. The CDR3 DNA reads TGTGCCAGCAGCAGAGGAGTGCGGGAGGGCCCCTACAATGAGCAGTTCTTC. It encodes CASSRGVREGPYNEQFF.

V gene TRBV4-2 combines with J gene TRBJ2-2; D is tentatively TRBD1 or TRBD2 (5 bases each). Germline assignment: CDR1 LGHNA and CDR2 YNFKEQ. The CDR3 totals 17 residues. Trimming took off 4 bases at V and 1 base at J, with 16 bases between the two ends. Written as DNA, the CDR3 is TGTGCCAGCAGCCTGTCCGGGACCCTTTTGAACACCGGGGAGCTGTTTTTT. Its translation is CASSLSGTLLNTGELFF.

This clone was detected ten times or more. The chain links TRBV19 to TRBJ2-7, with D unclear. Germline V CDR1 and CDR2: LNHDA, SQIVND (reference sequence). The CDR3 runs 11 residues. Trimming stripped 6 bases from V and 3 bases from J, with 6 bases between. The CDR3 DNA is TGTGCCAGTAGCGACGGCTACGAGCAGTACTTC. Translated: CASSDGYEQYF.

To note about this clone: A much larger clone sits a single nucleotide away, making a read error possible. The chain joins TRBV20-1 to TRBJ2-1, with TRBD2 identical over 9 bases. CDR3 length: 12 residues. Germline V gene data show CDR1 as DFQATT and CDR2 as SNEGSKA (reference sequence). J was trimmed by 6 bases and V by 6 bases; bases with no gene match: 3. CDR3 in amino acids: CSAVAGANEQFF. The CDR3 DNA reads TGCAGTGCCGTAGCGGGAGCCAATGAGCAGTTCTTC.

The gene calls are TRBV4-2 and TRBJ2-1; 8 bases are shared with TRBD2. Germline CDR1 LGHNA, CDR2 YNFKEQ. The V and J ends lost 4 bases and 6 bases, in that order; junction bases with no gene match: 20. This CDR3 contains 19 residues. The CDR3 sequence: CASSPPVLPGLVTSNEQFF. CDR3 DNA: TGTGCCAGCAGCCCCCCCGTTCTTCCGGGACTAGTGACTTCCAATGAGCAGTTCTTC.

This clone has only a few counts. A much larger clone is a single base away; this may be a read error. The same CDR3 also results from other DNA sequences found in this sample. J is TRBJ2-2 and V is TRBV19, with D tentatively TRBD2 (5 bases). The CDR3 spans 13 residues. The V gene's germline CDR1 is LNHDA and CDR2 SQIVND (reference sequence). The CDR3 spells CASGSDYTGELFF. In DNA form, the CDR3 reads TGTGCCAGCGGTAGCGACTACACCGGGGAGCTGTTTTTC.

The table lists this clone with a few counts. CDR3 nucleotide sequence: TGTGCCAGCAGCTTACGAACGGTAGACGAGCAGTACTTC. This gives the protein CASSLRTVDEQYF. The gene calls are TRBV12-3 or TRBV12-4 and TRBJ2-7; no reliable D call. V was pared by 6 bases and J by 5 bases, with 14 bases between. The CDR3 sequence is 13 residues long.

This clone showed up many times. V gene TRBV5-1 combines with J gene TRBJ2-3; the D is unclear. V was pared by 5 bases and J by 2 bases, with 12 bases between. The CDR3 runs 14 residues. Germline V gene lookup returns CDR1 SGHRS and CDR2 YFSETQ. CDR3 DNA: TGCGCCAGCAGGGGCAGCGTAGTCACAGATACGCAGTATTTT. Its translation: CASRGSVVTDTQYF.

This chain joins TRBV29-1 and TRBJ1-2; D might be TRBD1 (6 bases). This CDR3 is 12 amino acids long. CDR1 and CDR2 from the germline V gene are SQVTM and ANQGSEA. The V and J ends lost 6 bases and 6 bases respectively, with 14 bases between them. CDR3 sequence: CSVEGGVDGYTF. CDR3 DNA sequence: TGCAGCGTCGAGGGGGGGGTAGATGGCTACACCTTC.